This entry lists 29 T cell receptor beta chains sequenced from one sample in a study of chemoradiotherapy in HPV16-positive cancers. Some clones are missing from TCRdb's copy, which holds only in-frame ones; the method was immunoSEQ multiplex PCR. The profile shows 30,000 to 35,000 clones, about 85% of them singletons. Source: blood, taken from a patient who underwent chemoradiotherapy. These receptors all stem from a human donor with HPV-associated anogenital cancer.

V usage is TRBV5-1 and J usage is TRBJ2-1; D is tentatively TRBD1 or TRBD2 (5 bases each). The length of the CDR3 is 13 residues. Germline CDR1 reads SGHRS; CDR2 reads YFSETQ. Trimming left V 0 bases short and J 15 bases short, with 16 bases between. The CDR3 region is CASSLAAGTGGFF. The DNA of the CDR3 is TGCGCCAGCAGCTTGGCCGCGGGCACAGGTGGGTTCTTC.

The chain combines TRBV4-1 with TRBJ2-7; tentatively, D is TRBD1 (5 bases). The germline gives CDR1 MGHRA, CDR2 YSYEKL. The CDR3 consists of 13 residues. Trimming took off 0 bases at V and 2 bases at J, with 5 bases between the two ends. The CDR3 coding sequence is TGCGCCAGCAGCCAAGAGGGGCCCTACGAGCAGTACTTC. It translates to CASSQEGPYEQYF.

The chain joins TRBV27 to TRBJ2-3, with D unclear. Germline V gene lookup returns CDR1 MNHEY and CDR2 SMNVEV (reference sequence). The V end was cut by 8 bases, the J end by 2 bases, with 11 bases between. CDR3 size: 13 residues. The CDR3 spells CASGSFNTDTQYF. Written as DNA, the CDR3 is TGTGCCAGCGGCTCCTTTAACACAGATACGCAGTATTTT.

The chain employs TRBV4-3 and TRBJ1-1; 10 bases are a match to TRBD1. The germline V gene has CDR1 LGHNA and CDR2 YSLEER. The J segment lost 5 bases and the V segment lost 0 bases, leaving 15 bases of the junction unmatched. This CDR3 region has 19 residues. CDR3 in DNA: TGCGCCAGCAGCCAAGATCCCCCGTTGACAGGGGGCGGTTTGACTGAAGCTTTCTTT. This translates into CASSQDPPLTGGGLTEAFF.

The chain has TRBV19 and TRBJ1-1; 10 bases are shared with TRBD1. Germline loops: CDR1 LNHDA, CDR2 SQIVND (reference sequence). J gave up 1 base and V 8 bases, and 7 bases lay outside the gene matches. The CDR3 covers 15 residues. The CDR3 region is CASWGQGYQNTEAFF. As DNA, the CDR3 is TGTGCCAGTTGGGGACAGGGGTATCAGAACACTGAAGCTTTCTTT. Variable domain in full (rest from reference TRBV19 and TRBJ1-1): DGGITQSPKYLFRKEGQNVTLSCEQNLNHDAMYWYRQDPGQGLRLIYYSQIVNDFQKGDIAEGYSVSREKKESFPLTVTSAQKNPTAFYLCASWGQGYQNTEAFFGQGTRLTVV.

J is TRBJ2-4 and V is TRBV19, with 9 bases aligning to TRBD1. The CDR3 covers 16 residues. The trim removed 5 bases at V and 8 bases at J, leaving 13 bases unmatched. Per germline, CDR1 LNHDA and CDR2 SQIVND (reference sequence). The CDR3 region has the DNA TGTGCCAGTAGTCGACGTACGGGACAGGGCTTCGACATTCAGTACTTC. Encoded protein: CASSRRTGQGFDIQYF.

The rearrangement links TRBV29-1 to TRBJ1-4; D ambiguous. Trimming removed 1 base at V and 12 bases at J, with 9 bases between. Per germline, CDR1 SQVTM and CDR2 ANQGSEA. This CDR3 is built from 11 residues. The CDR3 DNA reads TGCAGCGTTGAAGGTCCTGGAGAACTGTTTTTT. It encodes CSVEGPGELFF.

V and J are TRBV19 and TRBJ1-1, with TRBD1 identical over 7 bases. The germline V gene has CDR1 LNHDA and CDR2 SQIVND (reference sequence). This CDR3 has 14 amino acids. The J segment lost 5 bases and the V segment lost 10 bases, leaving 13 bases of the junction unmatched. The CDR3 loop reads CATKQGGSLTEAFF. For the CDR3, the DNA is TGTGCCACAAAGCAGGGGGGCTCGTTGACTGAAGCTTTCTTT.

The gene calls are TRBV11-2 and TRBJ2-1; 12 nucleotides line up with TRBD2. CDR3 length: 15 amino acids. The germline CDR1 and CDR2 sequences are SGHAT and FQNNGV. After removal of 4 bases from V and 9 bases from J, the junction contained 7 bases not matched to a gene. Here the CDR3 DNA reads TGTGCCAGCAGCTCTAGCGGGGGGGCCATCGGTGAGCAGTTCTTC. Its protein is CASSSSGGAIGEQFF.

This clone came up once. The CDR3 protein is CASSPMVQGNGNEKLFF. Written as DNA, the CDR3 is TGTGCCAGCTCACCCATGGTCCAGGGCAATGGTAATGAAAAACTGTTTTTT. The V call is TRBV18, the J call TRBJ1-4, with TRBD1 as a possible D gene (5 bases). Germline CDR1 KGHSH, CDR2 LQKENI. The CDR3 covers 17 residues. V lost 3 bases to trimming and J lost 4 bases, with 18 bases between them. Together with reference TRBV18 and TRBJ1-4, the CDR3 gives the full variable domain: NAGVMQNPRHLVRRRGQEARLRCSPMKGHSHVYWYRQLPEEGLKFMVYLQKENIIDESGMPKERFSAEFPKEGPSILRIQQVVRGDSAAYFCASSPMVQGNGNEKLFFGSGTQLSVL.

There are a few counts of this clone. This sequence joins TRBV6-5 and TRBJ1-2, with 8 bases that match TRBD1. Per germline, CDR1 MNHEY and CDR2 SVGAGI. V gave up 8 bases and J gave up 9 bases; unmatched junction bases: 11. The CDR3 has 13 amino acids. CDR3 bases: TGTGCCAGCCTTGACGCAGGGGGCGGGCGCTACACCTTC. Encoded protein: CASLDAGGGRYTF.

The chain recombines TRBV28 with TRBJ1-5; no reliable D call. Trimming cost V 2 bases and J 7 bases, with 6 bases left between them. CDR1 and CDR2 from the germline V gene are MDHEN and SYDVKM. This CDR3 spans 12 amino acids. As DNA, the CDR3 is TGTGCCAGCAGTTTAGGGGAACAGCCCCAGCATTTT. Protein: CASSLGEQPQHF. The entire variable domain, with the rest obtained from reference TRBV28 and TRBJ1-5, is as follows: DVKVTQSSRYLVKRTGEKVFLECVQDMDHENMFWYRQDPGLGLRLIYFSYDVKMKEKGDIPEGYSVSREKKERFSLILESASTNQTSMYLCASSLGEQPQHFGDGTRLSIL.

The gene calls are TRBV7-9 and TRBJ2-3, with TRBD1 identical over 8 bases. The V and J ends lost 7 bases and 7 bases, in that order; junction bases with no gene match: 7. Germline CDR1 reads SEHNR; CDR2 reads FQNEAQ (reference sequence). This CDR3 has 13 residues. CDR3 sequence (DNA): TGTGCCAGCATCGCAGGGGGCGGATATACGCAGTATTTT. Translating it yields CASIAGGGYTQYF.

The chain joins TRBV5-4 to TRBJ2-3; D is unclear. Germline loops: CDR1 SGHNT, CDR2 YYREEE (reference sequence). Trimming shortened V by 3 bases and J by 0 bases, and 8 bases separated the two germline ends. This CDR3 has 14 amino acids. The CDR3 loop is CASSSTLSTDTQYF. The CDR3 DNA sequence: TGTGCCAGCAGCTCAACATTAAGCACAGATACGCAGTATTTT.

The CDR3 protein is CASSLHGNEQFF. The CDR3 DNA is TGTGCCAGCAGCTTACACGGCAATGAGCAGTTCTTC. The J gene is TRBJ2-1, the V gene TRBV11-2; D is uncertain. The CDR3 is made up of 12 amino acids. V lost 2 bases and J 6 bases, leaving 5 bases between the germline ends. In germline, CDR1 is SGHAT, CDR2 FQNNGV.

CDR3 loop: CASSLGSYNSPLHF. CDR3 nucleotide sequence: TGTGCCAGCAGTTTAGGCTCCTATAATTCACCCCTCCACTTT. The chain couples TRBV28 to TRBJ1-6, with unresolved D. V was shortened by 2 bases and J by 0 bases, with 2 bases between the two germline ends. Germline CDR1 is MDHEN and CDR2 is SYDVKM. The CDR3 runs 14 residues.

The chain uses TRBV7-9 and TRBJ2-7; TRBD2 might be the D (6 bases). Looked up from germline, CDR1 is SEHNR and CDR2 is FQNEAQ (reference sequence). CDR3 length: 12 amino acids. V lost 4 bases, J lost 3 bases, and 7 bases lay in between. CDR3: CASSSDYYEQYF. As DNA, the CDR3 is TGTGCCAGCAGCTCGGACTACTACGAGCAGTACTTC.

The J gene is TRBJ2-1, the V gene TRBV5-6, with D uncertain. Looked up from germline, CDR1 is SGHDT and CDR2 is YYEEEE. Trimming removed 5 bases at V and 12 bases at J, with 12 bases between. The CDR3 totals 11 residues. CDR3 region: CASSLVGRQFF. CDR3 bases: TGTGCCAGCAGTCTCGTTGGGCGGCAGTTCTTC.

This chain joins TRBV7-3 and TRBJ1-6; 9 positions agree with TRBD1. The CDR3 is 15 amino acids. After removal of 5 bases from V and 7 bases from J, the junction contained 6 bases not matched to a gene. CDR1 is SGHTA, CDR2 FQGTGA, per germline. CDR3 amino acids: CASSALGQGNSPLHF. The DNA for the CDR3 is TGTGCCAGCAGCGCCCTGGGACAGGGCAATTCACCCCTCCACTTT.

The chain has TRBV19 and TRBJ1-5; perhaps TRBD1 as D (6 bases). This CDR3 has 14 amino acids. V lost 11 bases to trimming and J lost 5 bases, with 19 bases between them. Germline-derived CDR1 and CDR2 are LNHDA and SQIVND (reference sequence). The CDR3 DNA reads TGTGCCGGATCCGGGACAAGTACCGATCAGCCCCAGCATTTT. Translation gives CAGSGTSTDQPQHF.

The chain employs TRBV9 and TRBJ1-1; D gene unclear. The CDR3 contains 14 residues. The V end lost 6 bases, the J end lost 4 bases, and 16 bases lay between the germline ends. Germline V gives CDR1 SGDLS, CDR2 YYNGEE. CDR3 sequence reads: CASTLSGEATEAFF. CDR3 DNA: TGTGCCAGCACCCTCAGTGGGGAGGCCACTGAAGCTTTCTTT.

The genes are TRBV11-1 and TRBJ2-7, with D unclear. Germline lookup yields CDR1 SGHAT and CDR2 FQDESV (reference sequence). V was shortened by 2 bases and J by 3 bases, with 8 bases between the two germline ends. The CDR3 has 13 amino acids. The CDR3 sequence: CASSLRADYEQYF. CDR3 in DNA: TGTGCCAGCAGCTTAAGGGCGGACTACGAGCAGTACTTC.

CDR3 sequence reads: CASSITGGRNEQYF. The CDR3 DNA reads TGTGCCAGTAGTATTACAGGGGGCCGAAACGAGCAGTACTTC. The chain combines TRBV19 with TRBJ2-7; 9 bases are shared with TRBD1. Losses at the gene ends were 3 bases for V and 5 bases for J; bases not matched to a gene: 5. The CDR3 is made up of 14 amino acids. Germline assignment: CDR1 LNHDA and CDR2 SQIVND (reference sequence).

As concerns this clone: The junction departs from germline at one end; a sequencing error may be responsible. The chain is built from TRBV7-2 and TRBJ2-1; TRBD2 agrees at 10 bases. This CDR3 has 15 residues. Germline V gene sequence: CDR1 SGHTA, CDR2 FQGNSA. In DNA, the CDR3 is TGTGCCAGCACCTTAGCGGGGGGCGTCTACAATGAGCAGTTCTTC. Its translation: CASTLAGGVYNEQFF.

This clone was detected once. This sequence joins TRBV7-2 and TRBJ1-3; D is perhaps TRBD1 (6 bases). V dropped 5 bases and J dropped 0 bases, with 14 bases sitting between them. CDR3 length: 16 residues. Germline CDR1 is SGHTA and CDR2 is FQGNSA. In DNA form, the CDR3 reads TGTGCCAGCAGCCGGGGGACACCTAGCTCTGGAAACACCATATATTTT. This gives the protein CASSRGTPSSGNTIYF.

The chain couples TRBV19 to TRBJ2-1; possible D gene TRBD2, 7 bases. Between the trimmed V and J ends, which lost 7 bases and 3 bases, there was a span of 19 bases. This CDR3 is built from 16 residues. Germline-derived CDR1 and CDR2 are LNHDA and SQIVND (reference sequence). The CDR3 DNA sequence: TGTGCCAGTACTTCTACCGCGGGGGCCCGCTACAATGAGCAGTTCTTC. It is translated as CASTSTAGARYNEQFF.

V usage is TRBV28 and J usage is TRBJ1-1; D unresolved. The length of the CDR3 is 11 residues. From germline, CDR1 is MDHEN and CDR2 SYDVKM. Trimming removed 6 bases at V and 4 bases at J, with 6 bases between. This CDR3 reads CASSVSTEAFF. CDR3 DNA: TGTGCCAGCAGCGTGAGCACTGAAGCTTTCTTT.

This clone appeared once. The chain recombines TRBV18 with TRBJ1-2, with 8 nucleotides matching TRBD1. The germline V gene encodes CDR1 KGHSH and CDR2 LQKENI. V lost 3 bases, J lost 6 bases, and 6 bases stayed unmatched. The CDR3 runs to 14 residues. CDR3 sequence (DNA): TGTGCCAGCTCACCCCAGGGGGCGGCAGATGGCTACACCTTC. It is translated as CASSPQGAADGYTF.

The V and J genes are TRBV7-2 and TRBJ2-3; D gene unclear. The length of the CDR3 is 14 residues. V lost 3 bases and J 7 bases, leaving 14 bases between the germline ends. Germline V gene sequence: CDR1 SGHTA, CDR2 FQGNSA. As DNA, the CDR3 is TGTGCCAGCAGCTTTAGCCAGTCTTCGAATACGCAGTATTTT. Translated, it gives CASSFSQSSNTQYF.